This TCR beta chain was captured by sequencing in a study of identical twins. Study outcomes and limitations: Out-of-frame sharing of TCR alpha in monozygotic twins was underestimated by models.

TCRdb ran MiXCR on the 5' RACE reads and lists one entry per CDR3 protein. This table has around 690,000 distinct CDR3 sequences, 21% appearing once. This clonotype was counted many times. Its target is not known. The same specimen was also included in a second study, on T cells expressing NK-cell markers. That investigation notes: Restricting sorting to alpha-beta TCR T cells was achieved in several experiments by an anti-gamma-delta TCR antibody. There remained a lack of clarity about HCMV specificity of expanded NKG2C+ T cell clones.

The origin of this receptor is a woman between 18 and 30 years old in good health. Material: PBMCs.

The CDR3 here is CASSPSRLASWNEQFF. DNA of the CDR3: TGTGCCAGCAGTCCCTCTCGACTAGCGAGTTGGAATGAGCAGTTCTTC. The gene calls are TRBV12-3 or TRBV12-4 and TRBJ2-1, with 8 bases identical to TRBD2. V gave up 5 bases and J gave up 7 bases; unmatched junction bases: 13. The CDR3 has 16 amino acids.